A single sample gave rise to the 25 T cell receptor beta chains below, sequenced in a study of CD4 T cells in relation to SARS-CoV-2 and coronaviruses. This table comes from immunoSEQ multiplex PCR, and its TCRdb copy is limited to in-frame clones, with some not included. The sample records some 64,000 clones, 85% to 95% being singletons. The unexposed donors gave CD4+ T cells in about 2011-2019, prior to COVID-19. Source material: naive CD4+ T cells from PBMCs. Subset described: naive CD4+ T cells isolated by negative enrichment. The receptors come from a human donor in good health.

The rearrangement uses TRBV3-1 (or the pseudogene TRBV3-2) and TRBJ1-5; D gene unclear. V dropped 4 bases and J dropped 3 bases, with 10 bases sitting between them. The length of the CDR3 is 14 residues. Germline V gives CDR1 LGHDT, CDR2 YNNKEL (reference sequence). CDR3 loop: CASSPRLLNQPQHF. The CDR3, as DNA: TGTGCCAGCAGCCCTCGACTCCTCAATCAGCCCCAGCATTTT.

The CDR3 spells CASRTLLPSTDTQYF. The CDR3 nucleotides are TGTGCCAGCAGAACACTTCTACCTAGCACAGATACGCAGTATTTT. This chain uses TRBV2 with TRBJ2-3; no clear D gene. Germline CDR1 and CDR2: SNHLY and FYNNEI. The V end was cut by 6 bases, the J end by 0 bases, with 13 bases between. The CDR3 contains 15 residues.

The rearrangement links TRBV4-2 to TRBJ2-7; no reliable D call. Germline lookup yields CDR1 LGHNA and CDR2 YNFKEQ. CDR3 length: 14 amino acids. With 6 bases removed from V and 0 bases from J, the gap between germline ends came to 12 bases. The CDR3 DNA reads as TGTGCCAGCAGAACGGGTCTAACCTCCTACGAGCAGTACTTC. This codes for CASRTGLTSYEQYF.

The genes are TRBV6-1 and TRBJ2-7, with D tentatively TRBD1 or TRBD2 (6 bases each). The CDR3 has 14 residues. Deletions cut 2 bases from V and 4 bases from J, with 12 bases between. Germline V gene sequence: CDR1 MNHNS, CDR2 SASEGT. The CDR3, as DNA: TGTGCCAGCAGTGAAACGGGGGCCCGTTACGAGCAGTACTTC. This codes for CASSETGARYEQYF.

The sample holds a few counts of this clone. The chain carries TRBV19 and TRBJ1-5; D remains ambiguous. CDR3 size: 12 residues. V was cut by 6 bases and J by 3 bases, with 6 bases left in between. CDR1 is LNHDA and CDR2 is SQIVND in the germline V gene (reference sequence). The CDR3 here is CASSRHNQPQHF. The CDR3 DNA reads TGTGCCAGTAGCAGACACAATCAGCCCCAGCATTTT.

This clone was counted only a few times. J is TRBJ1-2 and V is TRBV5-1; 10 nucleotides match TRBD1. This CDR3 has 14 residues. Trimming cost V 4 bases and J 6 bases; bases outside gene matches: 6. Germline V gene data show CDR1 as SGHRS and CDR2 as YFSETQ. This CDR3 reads CASSAGTGVHGYTF. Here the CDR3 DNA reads TGCGCCAGCAGCGCCGGGACAGGGGTCCATGGCTACACCTTC.

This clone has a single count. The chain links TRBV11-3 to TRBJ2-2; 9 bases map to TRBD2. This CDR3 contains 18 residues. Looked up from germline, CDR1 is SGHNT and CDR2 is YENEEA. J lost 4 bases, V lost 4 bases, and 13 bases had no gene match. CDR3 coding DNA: TGTGCCAGCAGCTCCACCCCTTCTGGCGGGAGGGCCACCGGGGAGCTGTTTTTT. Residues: CASSSTPSGGRATGELFF. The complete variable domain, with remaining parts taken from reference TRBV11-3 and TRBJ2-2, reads EAGVVQSPRYKIIEKKQPVAFWCNPISGHNTLYWYLQNLGQGPELLIRYENEEAVDDSQLPKDRFSAERLKGVDSTLKIQPAELGDSAVYLCASSSTPSGGRATGELFFGEGSRLTVL.

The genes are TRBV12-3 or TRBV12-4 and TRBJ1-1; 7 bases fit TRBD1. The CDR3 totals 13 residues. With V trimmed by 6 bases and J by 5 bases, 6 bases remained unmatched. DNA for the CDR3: TGTGCCAGCAGCGCTTACAGGGGTACTGAAGCTTTCTTT. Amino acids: CASSAYRGTEAFF.

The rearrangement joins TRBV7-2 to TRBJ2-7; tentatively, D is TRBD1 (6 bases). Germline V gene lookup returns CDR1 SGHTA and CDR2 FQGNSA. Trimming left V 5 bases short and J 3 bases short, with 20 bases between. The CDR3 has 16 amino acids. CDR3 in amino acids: CASSTTRIGTSYEQYF. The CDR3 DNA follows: TGTGCCAGCAGCACTACCCGCATCGGGACAAGCTACGAGCAGTACTTC.

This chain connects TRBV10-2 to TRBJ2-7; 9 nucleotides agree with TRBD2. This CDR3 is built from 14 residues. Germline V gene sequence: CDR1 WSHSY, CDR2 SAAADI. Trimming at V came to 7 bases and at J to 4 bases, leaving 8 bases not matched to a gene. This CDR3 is CASNIAGEAYEQYF. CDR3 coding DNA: TGCGCCAGCAATATAGCGGGAGAAGCTTACGAGCAGTACTTC.

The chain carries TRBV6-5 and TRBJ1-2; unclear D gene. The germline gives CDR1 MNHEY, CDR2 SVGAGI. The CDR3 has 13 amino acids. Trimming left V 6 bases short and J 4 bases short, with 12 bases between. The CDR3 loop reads CASSPGGIYGYTF. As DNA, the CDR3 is TGTGCCAGCAGCCCCGGAGGCATCTATGGCTACACCTTC.

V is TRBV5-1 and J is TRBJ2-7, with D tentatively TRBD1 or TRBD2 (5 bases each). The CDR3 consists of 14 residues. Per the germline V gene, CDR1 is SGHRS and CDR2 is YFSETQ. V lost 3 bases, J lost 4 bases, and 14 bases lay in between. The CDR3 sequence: CASSYYGTAYEQYF. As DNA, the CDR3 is TGCGCCAGCAGCTACTATGGGACGGCATACGAGCAGTACTTC.

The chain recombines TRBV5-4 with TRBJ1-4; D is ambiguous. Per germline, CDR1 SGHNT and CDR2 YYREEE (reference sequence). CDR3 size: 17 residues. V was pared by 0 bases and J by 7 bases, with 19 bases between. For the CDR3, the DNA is TGTGCCAGCAGCTTGGGAGGTTCGACACCGGTTTTTGAAAAACTGTTTTTT. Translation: CASSLGGSTPVFEKLFF.

The CDR3 here is CASSPNTGYGYTF. The CDR3 nucleotides are TGCGCCAGCAGCCCCAACACAGGATATGGCTACACCTTC. The J gene is TRBJ1-2, the V gene TRBV5-1; D possibly corresponds to TRBD1 (5 bases). From germline, CDR1 is SGHRS and CDR2 YFSETQ. V was shortened by 4 bases and J by 5 bases, with 12 bases between the two germline ends. The CDR3 has 13 residues.

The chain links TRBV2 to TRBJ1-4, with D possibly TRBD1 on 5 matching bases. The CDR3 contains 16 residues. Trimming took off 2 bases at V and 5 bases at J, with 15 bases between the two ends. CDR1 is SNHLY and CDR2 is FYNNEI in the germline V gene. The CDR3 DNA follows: TGTGCCAGCAGTGAACGGGGACTTTTGCGAAATGAAAAACTGTTTTTT. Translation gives CASSERGLLRNEKLFF.

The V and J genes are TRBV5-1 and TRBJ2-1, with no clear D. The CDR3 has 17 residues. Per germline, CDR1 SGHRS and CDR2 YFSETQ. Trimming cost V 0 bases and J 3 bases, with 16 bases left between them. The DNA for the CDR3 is TGCGCCAGCAGCTTGGAACCCCCTAGAAGAGACTACAATGAGCAGTTCTTC. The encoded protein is CASSLEPPRRDYNEQFF.

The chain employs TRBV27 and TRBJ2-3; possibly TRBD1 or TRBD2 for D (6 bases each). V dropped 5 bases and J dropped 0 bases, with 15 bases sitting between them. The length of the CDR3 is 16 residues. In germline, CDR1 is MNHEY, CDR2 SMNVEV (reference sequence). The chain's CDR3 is CASSRRGDTSTDTQYF. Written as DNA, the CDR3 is TGTGCCAGCAGTCGGAGGGGGGACACTAGCACAGATACGCAGTATTTT.

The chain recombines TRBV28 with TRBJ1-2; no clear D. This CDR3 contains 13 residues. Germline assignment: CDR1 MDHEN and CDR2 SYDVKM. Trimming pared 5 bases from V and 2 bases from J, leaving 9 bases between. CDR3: CASSSRQNYGYTF. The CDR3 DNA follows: TGTGCCAGCAGTAGTCGACAAAACTATGGCTACACCTTC.

CDR3 in DNA: TGCGCCAGCAGTGTTGGGACTAGAGTCTCCGAGCAGTACTTC. It translates to CASSVGTRVSEQYF. The rearrangement links TRBV10-1 to TRBJ2-7; 8 nucleotides line up with TRBD2. This CDR3 region has 14 residues. Germline CDR1 and CDR2: WNHNN and SYGVQD (reference sequence). The V gene end was trimmed by 4 bases and the J gene end by 6 bases; junction bases not matched to a gene: 8.

The DNA for the CDR3 is TGTGCCAGTAGTTTTCTCCCCCAGGGGGCTATTGAAGCTTTCTTT. It specifies CASSFLPQGAIEAFF. This sequence joins TRBV19 and TRBJ1-1, with 8 bases fitting TRBD1. Unmatched junction bases numbered 12, after V lost 5 bases and J lost 7 bases. This CDR3 has 15 amino acids. Germline CDR1 and CDR2: LNHDA and SQIVND (reference sequence).

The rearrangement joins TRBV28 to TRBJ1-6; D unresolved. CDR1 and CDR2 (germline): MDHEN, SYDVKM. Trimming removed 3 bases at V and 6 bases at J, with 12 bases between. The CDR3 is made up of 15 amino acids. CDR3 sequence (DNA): TGTGCCAGCAGTTTGGCCGGCAGACTTAATTCACCCCTCCACTTT. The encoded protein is CASSLAGRLNSPLHF.

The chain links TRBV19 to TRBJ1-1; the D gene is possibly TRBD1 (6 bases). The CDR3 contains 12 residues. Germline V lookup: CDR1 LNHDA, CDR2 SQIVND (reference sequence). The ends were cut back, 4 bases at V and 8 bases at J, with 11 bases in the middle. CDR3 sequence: CASSKSQGEAFF. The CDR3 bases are TGTGCCAGTAGTAAATCACAGGGAGAAGCTTTCTTT.

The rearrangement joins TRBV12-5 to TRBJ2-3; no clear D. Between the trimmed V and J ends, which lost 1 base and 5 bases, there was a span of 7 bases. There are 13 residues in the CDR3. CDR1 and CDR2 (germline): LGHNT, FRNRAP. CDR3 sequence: CASGLGFEDTQYF. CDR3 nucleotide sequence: TGTGCTAGTGGTTTGGGATTTGAAGATACGCAGTATTTT.

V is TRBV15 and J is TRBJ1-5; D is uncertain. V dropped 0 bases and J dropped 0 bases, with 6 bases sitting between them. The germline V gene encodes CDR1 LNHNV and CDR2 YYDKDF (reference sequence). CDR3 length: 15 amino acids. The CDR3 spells CATSRERHSNQPQHF. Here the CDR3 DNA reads TGTGCCACCAGCAGAGAAAGACATAGCAATCAGCCCCAGCATTTT.

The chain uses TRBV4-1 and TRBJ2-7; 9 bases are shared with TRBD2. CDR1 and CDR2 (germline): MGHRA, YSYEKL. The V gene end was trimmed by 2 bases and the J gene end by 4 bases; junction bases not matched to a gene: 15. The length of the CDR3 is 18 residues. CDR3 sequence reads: CASSQTPSGAGGKYEQYF. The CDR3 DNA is TGCGCCAGCAGCCAAACGCCTTCGGGGGCGGGAGGGAAATACGAGCAGTACTTC.